The present TCR beta chain was sequenced within a study of shared clonotypes between healthy human individuals. Study-level information: For every donor, three CD4 naive, three CD4 memory, two CD8 naive and one CD8 memory plates were used.

The V and J ends lost 5 bases and 2 bases, in that order; junction bases with no gene match: 5. The CDR3 contains 14 residues. Germline V gene lookup returns CDR1 SGHNT and CDR2 YYREEE (reference sequence). The study ran the assay at deep level. The input for sorted-subset replicate PCRs was approximately 200 ng DNA, tens of thousands of T cell genomes. Repertoires were generated with immunoSEQ multiplex PCR, while TCRdb's copy carries only in-frame clones and drops some. The sample has roughly 2 million clones; approximately 94% are singletons. Terminally differentiated effector memory CD45RA+ cells were excluded from the naive CD8 cells, which were CD45RO-negative and positively selected for CCR7. The donor cohort consisted entirely of Caucasian adults residing in Nashville, Tennessee.

The origin of this receptor is a man aged 18 to 35 in good health. The chain couples TRBV5-4 to TRBJ2-7; 9 bases line up with TRBD1. Sequencing was carried out using naive CD8+ T cells sorted from blood. This CDR3 reads CASRTTGGPYEQYF. CDR3 sequence (DNA): TGTGCCAGCAGGACCACAGGGGGCCCCTACGAGCAGTACTTC.